This is a list of T cell receptor beta chains from one sample in a study of T-cell memory formation after mild COVID-19. TCRdb re-derived calls from the 5' RACE reads in MiXCR, one entry per CDR3 protein. The table lists roughly 380,000 distinct CDR3 sequences, 28% of them singletons. Sequencing was performed on PBMCs or a T cell subset sorted from them (not recorded which). These receptor sequences come from an adult woman who had mild COVID-19 (a few samples of this study predate the infection). Cell type and time point are not known. Each CDR3 is given with its conserved first and last residue. Each record gives: J gene, clone size, D gene, V gene, CDR3 DNA, CDR3 protein. A D gene is named only where the DNA matches it firmly. Rows give clone size only sometimes, using once, few, many, or a class for an expanded clone.

TRBJ1-2	NA	NA	TRBV12-3/TRBV12-4	TGTGCCAGCACCCGCGTTGCGGTAGATGGCTACACCTTC	CASTRVAVDGYTF
TRBJ2-3	NA	TRBD2	TRBV20-1	TGCAGTGCTAGAGATCGGGCGGGAGCAGATACGCAGTATTTT	CSARDRAGADTQYF
TRBJ2-3	NA	TRBD2	TRBV5-1	TGCGCCAGCAGCTCGTTTAGCGGGGATAGCACAGATACGCAGTATTTT	CASSSFSGDSTDTQYF
TRBJ2-7	many	NA	TRBV29-1	TGCAGCGGCGGGGAGACCTACGAGCAGTACTTC	CSGGETYEQYF
TRBJ2-3	few	NA	TRBV7-9	TGTGCCAGCAGCTTGACGGATCTCACAGATACGCAGTATTTT	CASSLTDLTDTQYF
TRBJ2-7	NA	NA	TRBV2	TGTGCCAGCAGGGGATGGGCCTCCTACGAGCAGTACTTC	CASRGWASYEQYF
TRBJ2-3	NA	TRBD2	TRBV5-6	TGTGCCAGCAAACTCTTACCCGGACTGACTCTTCTAGCGGGGGACCGCACAGATACGCAGTATTTT	CASKLLPGLTLLAGDRTDTQYF
TRBJ2-7	few	NA	TRBV20-1	TGCAGTGCTAGAAACAGCTACGAGCAGTACTTC	CSARNSYEQYF
TRBJ2-1	NA	NA	TRBV6-6	TGTGCCAGCAGTGGACTTAATCTCAATGAGCAGTTCTTC	CASSGLNLNEQFF
TRBJ2-1	few	TRBD2	TRBV7-2	TGTGCCAGCACCATGGGGATAGCGGGAGTGGATGAGCAGTTCTTC	CASTMGIAGVDEQFF
TRBJ1-2	NA	TRBD1	TRBV20-1	TGCAGTGCTAGACATCACAGGGGATCTAGCTATGGCTACACCTTC	CSARHHRGSSYGYTF
TRBJ1-2	NA	NA	TRBV24-1	TGTGCCACCAGTGATGCCAGGACCGGAGCTAACTATGGCTACACCTTC	CATSDARTGANYGYTF
TRBJ2-7	few	NA	TRBV20-1	TGCAGTGCTAGAGACAGGGACTACGAGCAGTACTTC	CSARDRDYEQYF
TRBJ1-1	NA	TRBD1	TRBV5-1	TGCGCCAGCAGTCTAGGTTCAGGGGGAGCTGGCACTGAAGCTTTCTTT	CASSLGSGGAGTEAFF
TRBJ2-1	NA	NA	TRBV5-1	TGCGCCAGCAGCTTGGAGGTGGACAATGAGCAGTTCTTC	CASSLEVDNEQFF
TRBJ1-2	NA	NA	TRBV6-1	TGTGCCAGCAGTGAATGGACGCCTACTAACTATGGCTACACCTTC	CASSEWTPTNYGYTF
TRBJ1-2	NA	NA	TRBV24-1	TGTGCCACCAGCTCAACAGGGAGCTACACCTTC	CATSSTGSYTF
TRBJ1-1	NA	NA	TRBV12-3/TRBV12-4	TGTGCCAGCAGTTCCCTTGACAGAAACACTGAAGCTTTCTTT	CASSSLDRNTEAFF
TRBJ1-2	few	NA	TRBV5-1	TGCGCCAGCAGCGGGGACACCTCTAACTATGGCTACACCTTC	CASSGDTSNYGYTF
TRBJ2-5	NA	TRBD2	TRBV7-8	TGTGCCAGCACCTTTCAGCGGGGGGGCGGGCAGACCCAGTACTTC	CASTFQRGGGQTQYF
TRBJ2-2	few	TRBD2	TRBV2	TGTGCCAGCAGCCGCGGACTAGCGGCAAACACCGAGCTGTTTTTT	CASSRGLAANTELFF
TRBJ2-7	few	NA	TRBV5-1	TGCGCCAGCAATCGGGACCGGGACGCGGAGCAGTACTTC	CASNRDRDAEQYF
TRBJ1-6	few	TRBD1	TRBV2	TGTGCCAGCAACACAGACAGGGACCGATCACCCCTCCACTTT	CASNTDRDRSPLHF
TRBJ2-1	NA	NA	TRBV20-1	TGCAGTGCTGGGGGCGTAAGGAGCGGGCGGACGGGCAATGAGCAGTTCTTC	CSAGGVRSGRTGNEQFF
TRBJ2-1	few	TRBD2	TRBV5-1	TGCGCCAGCAGCGACCGACTAGCGGGATACAATGAGCAGTTCTTC	CASSDRLAGYNEQFF
TRBJ2-3	NA	NA	TRBV7-8	TGTGCCAGCAGCTCCCACCCGACTACGCCGGGCACAGATACGCAGTATTTT	CASSSHPTTPGTDTQYF
TRBJ1-1	few	NA	TRBV5-5	TGTGCCAGCAGCTTGGGGTGGGGACTTAACACTGAAGCTTTCTTT	CASSLGWGLNTEAFF
TRBJ2-3	NA	NA	TRBV20-1	TGCAGTGCTAGAGGTCAGGATAGCACAGATACGCAGTATTTT	CSARGQDSTDTQYF
TRBJ1-5	NA	NA	TRBV12-3/TRBV12-4	TGTGCCAGCAGTTTTAGGACAGCCAGGACCGGTTTAAGCAATCAGCCCCAGCATTTT	CASSFRTARTGLSNQPQHF
TRBJ2-7	NA	TRBD2	TRBV4-1	TGCGCCAGCAGCCAAGTGCTTATTACGGGAGGGCCTATCGAGCAGTACTTC	CASSQVLITGGPIEQYF
TRBJ1-2	NA	TRBD1	TRBV11-3	TGTGCCAGCAGCACCCGGGACAGGATGGATGGCTACACCTTC	CASSTRDRMDGYTF
TRBJ1-6	NA	TRBD1	TRBV4-1	TGCGCCACAAGTTCAGGGGGCAAGACTAACAATTCACCCCTCCACTTT	CATSSGGKTNNSPLHF
TRBJ1-5	few	NA	TRBV6-5	TGTGCCAGCAGTTACTCGCAGGTTTATCAGCCCCAGCATTTT	CASSYSQVYQPQHF